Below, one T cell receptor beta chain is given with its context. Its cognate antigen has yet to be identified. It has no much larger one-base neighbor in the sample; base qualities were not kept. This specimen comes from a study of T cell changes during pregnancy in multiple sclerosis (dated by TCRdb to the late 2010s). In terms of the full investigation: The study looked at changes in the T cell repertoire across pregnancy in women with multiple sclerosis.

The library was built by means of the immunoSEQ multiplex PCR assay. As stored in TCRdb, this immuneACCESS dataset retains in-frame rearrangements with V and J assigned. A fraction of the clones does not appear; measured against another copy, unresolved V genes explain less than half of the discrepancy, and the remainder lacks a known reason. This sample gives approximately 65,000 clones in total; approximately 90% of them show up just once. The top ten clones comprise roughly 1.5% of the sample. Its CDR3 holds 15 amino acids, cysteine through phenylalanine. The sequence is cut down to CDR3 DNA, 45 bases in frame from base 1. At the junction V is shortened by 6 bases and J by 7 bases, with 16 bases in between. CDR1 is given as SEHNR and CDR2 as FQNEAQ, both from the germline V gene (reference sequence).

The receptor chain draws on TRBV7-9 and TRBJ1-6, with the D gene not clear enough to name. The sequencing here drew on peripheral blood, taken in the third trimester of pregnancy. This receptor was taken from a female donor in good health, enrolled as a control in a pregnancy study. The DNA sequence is TGTGCCAGCAGAAAGAGCCGGGAAAAAAATTCACCCCTCCACTTT. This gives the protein CASRKSREKNSPLHF. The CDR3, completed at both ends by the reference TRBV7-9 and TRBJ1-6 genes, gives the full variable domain DTGVSQNPRHKITKRGQNVTFRCDPISEHNRLYWYRQTLGQGPEFLTYFQNEAQLEKSRLLSDRFSAERPKGSFSTLEIQRTEQGDSAMYLCASRKSREKNSPLHFGNGTRLTVT.